This T cell receptor beta chain was sequenced in a study of cytomegalovirus exposure and HLA in healthy donors. Study in general: Clustering assigned about four fifths of the approximately 400 genotyped donors to the Caucasian-associated ancestry cluster. Regarding the study as a whole: Being productive about 87% or about 30% of the time was typical of most TCR beta V segments in an earlier analysis. Analyses of presence and absence presupposed an approximately uniform sequencing depth across donors.

As regards this clone: Its antigen is not known.

In the PCR, 60 Vbeta and 13 Jbeta primers were used. Some clones are missing from TCRdb's copy, which holds only in-frame ones; the method was immunoSEQ multiplex PCR. Its table records about 140,000 clones. The sequence was obtained from a male donor in good health and CMV-seronegative. The sequenced sample consisted of PBMCs.

CDR3 protein: CASSPDRVRQTQYF. CDR3 DNA sequence: TGTGCCAGCTCACCAGACAGGGTCCGTCAGACCCAGTACTTC. This chain uses TRBV18 with TRBJ2-5, with 7 bases matching TRBD1. Germline assignment: CDR1 KGHSH and CDR2 LQKENI. The CDR3 is 14 amino acids. The V and J ends lost 2 bases and 6 bases, in that order; junction bases with no gene match: 6.